This TCR beta chain came from a study of T cells after yellow fever vaccination. General observations from the study: Abundant clonotypes from the bulk population could contaminate FACS-sorted repertoires. Overlap between CD4 and CD8 compartments was detected for a small share of clonotypes. Re-detected after boosting: most primary clones, almost 98% of CD4 and about 85% of CD8.

Researchers made TCR cDNA using 5'RACE template switching, and this step added a universal primer site and UMIs. TCRdb itself ran the 5' RACE reads through MiXCR, one entry per CDR3 protein. This table has approximately 300,000 distinct CDR3 sequences, around 10% appearing once. This clonotype was observed at least ten times. Its antigen is as yet unknown. The clonotype comes from a man younger than 35 who received the YFV17D yellow fever vaccine. Here the sequenced sample was CD4+ T cells sorted from PBMCs, taken 45 days after the yellow fever booster vaccination.

The CDR3 is CASSIAGGNTGELFF. The CDR3 DNA reads as TGTGCCAGCAGTATAGCGGGGGGCAACACCGGGGAGCTGTTTTTT. This chain joins TRBV7-3 and TRBJ2-2; 10 bases are a match to TRBD2. This CDR3 spans 15 amino acids. After removal of 6 bases from V and 2 bases from J, the junction contained 3 bases not matched to a gene. Germline V gene data show CDR1 as SGHTA and CDR2 as FQGTGA.